The 11 T cell receptor beta chains below were found in one sample sequenced in a study of glioma-infiltrating T cells. Amplification of TCR alpha and beta CDR3 regions from RNA used iRepertoire nested multiplex PCR. TCRdb re-analysed the multiplex PCR reads in MiXCR, keeping a single row per CDR3 protein. There are about 400,000 distinct CDR3 sequences in the sample; 41% occur only once, and 12% lies in the top ten. The sequenced material came from glioma tissue, nonneoplastic brain tissue, or PBMCs (not recorded which). The receptors come from a human donor with low-grade glioma or glioblastoma, undergoing nonglioma brain surgery, or in good health (not recorded which).

In its sample, this clonotype was seen many times. The chain has TRBV20-1 and TRBJ1-1, with 8 positions matching TRBD1. After removal of 5 bases from V and 4 bases from J, the junction contained 3 bases not matched to a gene. The CDR3 covers 12 residues. CDR1 DFQATT and CDR2 SNEGSKA come from the germline V gene (reference sequence). The CDR3 coding sequence is TGCAGTGCTTGGGACAGGACCACTGAAGCTTTCTTT. Translation: CSAWDRTTEAFF.

This clonotype showed up many times. The chain uses TRBV15 and TRBJ2-5, with D unclear. CDR1 and CDR2 (germline): LNHNV, YYDKDF (reference sequence). The length of the CDR3 is 15 residues. The V and J ends lost 0 bases and 2 bases respectively, with 10 bases between them. The CDR3, as DNA: TGTGCCACCAGCAGAGAGTGGGCAGGACAAGAGACCCAGTACTTC. Amino acid sequence: CATSREWAGQETQYF.

This clonotype was picked up many times. The chain joins TRBV14 to TRBJ2-1; D unclear. Between the trimmed V and J ends, which lost 6 bases and 2 bases, there was a span of 5 bases. The CDR3 is made up of 12 amino acids. Germline-derived CDR1 and CDR2 are SGHDN and FVKESK. CDR3 coding DNA: TGTGCCAGCAGTCAGCCCTACAATGAGCAGTTCTTC. This gives the protein CASSQPYNEQFF.

Note on this clonotype: With a much larger clone just one base away, this may be a read error. This chain uses TRBV27 with TRBJ2-1, with D unresolved. The CDR3 contains 12 residues. Germline CDR1 MNHEY, CDR2 SMNVEV (reference sequence). V lost 5 bases to trimming and J lost 11 bases, with 13 bases between them. This CDR3 is CASSTIPRQQFF. DNA for the CDR3: TGTGCCAGCAGTACCATCCCTAGGCAGCAGTTCTTC.

To note about this clonotype: One junction end disagrees with the germline gene, perhaps due to a read error. The V call is TRBV29-1, the J call TRBJ2-7; weak D call: TRBD1 (5 bases). Germline V gene data show CDR1 as SQVTM and CDR2 as ANQGSEA. The CDR3 runs to 10 residues. CDR3 in DNA: TGCAGCGCCCTGACAGAATCGCAGGTCTTC. It is translated as CSALTESQVF.

This clonotype was seen at least ten times. The J gene is TRBJ2-7, the V gene TRBV20-1; D possibly matches TRBD1 or TRBD2 (5 bases each). The germline V gene has CDR1 DFQATT and CDR2 SNEGSKA (reference sequence). The CDR3 extends over 12 amino acids. Trimming cost V 1 base and J 2 bases, with 6 bases left between them. DNA of the CDR3: TGCAGTGCTAGAGTGGGGGCCTACGAGCAGTACTTC. It encodes CSARVGAYEQYF.

V and J are TRBV29-1 and TRBJ2-1; 9 nucleotides align to TRBD2. The CDR3 spans 17 residues. The V segment lost 6 bases and the J segment 0 bases; nucleotides outside the gene matches: 12. Germline lookup yields CDR1 SQVTM and CDR2 ANQGSEA. The DNA for the CDR3 is TGCAGCGTCACCCCCCCTAGCGGGAAGAGCTCCTACAATGAGCAGTTCTTC. Amino acids: CSVTPPSGKSSYNEQFF.

The DNA for the CDR3 is TGCAGTGCTAAAAAGGGGTATTCCTACAATGAGCAGTACTTC. Translating gives CSAKKGYSYNEQYF. This chain connects TRBV20-1 to TRBJ2-7; a possible D gene is TRBD1 (5 bases). The CDR3 sequence is 14 residues long. V lost 4 bases and J 7 bases, leaving 20 bases between the germline ends. The germline gives CDR1 DFQATT, CDR2 SNEGSKA (reference sequence).

Concerning this clonotype: A much larger clone differs from this one at a single base, so this may be a read error. The chain joins TRBV4-1 to TRBJ2-1; D unclear. Germline CDR1 and CDR2: MGHRA and YSYEKL. The CDR3 has 16 residues. Trimming cost V 0 bases and J 9 bases, with 18 bases left between them. The CDR3 sequence is CASSQDPPSNCGEQFF. The CDR3 DNA is TGCGCCAGCAGCCAAGATCCTCCGAGTAACTGCGGTGAGCAGTTCTTC.

This clonotype was seen at least ten times. V is TRBV6-1 and J is TRBJ2-7; D gene ambiguous. CDR3 length equals 13 residues. V was clipped by 7 bases and J by 2 bases, with 12 bases between them. Germline lookup yields CDR1 MNHNS and CDR2 SASEGT. The CDR3 DNA reads as TGTGCCAGCACTTTGGGGATCCCCTACGAGCAGTACTTC. It encodes CASTLGIPYEQYF.

In its sample, this clonotype was seen a few times. The chain joins TRBV10-3 to TRBJ2-3, with TRBD1 matching over 10 bases. This CDR3 spans 16 amino acids. The V and J ends lost 2 bases and 5 bases, in that order; junction bases with no gene match: 7. Germline CDR1 reads ENHRY; CDR2 reads SYGVKD. DNA of the CDR3: TGTGCCATCAGTGAGGACGACAGGGGGCAAGTAGATACGCAGTATTTT. Its protein is CAISEDDRGQVDTQYF.